This T cell receptor (beta chain) is drawn from a study of blood T cell repertoires in COVID-19. Study details: Both acute and convalescent COVID-19 samples were obtained from the United States, Italy and Spain. In each case, the material was cDNA or gDNA derived from T cells, B-cell-depleted T cells, or PBMCs.

Original processing methods: Amplifying reference gene primers gave estimates of nucleated cell counts. Assay used: immunoSEQ multiplex PCR; TCRdb lists only in-frame clones, some missing. That table furnishes V, J and clone size, whereas the DNA furnished D and trimming. The data hold 100,000 or so clones, with 85% to 90% observed a single time. This clone appeared a single time. The TCR sequence derives from a woman of 80 years or more with acute or convalescent COVID-19. Sequenced sample: peripheral blood.

CDR3 loop: CASSLARGTEAFF. The CDR3 bases are TGTGCCAGCAGTTTAGCCAGGGGGACTGAAGCTTTCTTT. The V gene is TRBV12-3 or TRBV12-4, the J gene TRBJ1-1; the match to TRBD1 covers 7 bases. The CDR3 spans 13 residues. V lost 0 bases and J lost 5; bases outside the gene matches: 0.